This passage covers 16 T cell receptor beta chains from one sample sequenced in a study of metastatic and nonmetastatic thyroid tumors. TCRdb re-clonotyped the PCR reads through MiXCR. Of about 24,000 clones listed, over 20% were seen once; the top ten hold roughly 7.8%. Treatment of any kind had been given to no patient before thyroid surgery. Sequencing input: blood. These receptors were taken from a female donor with papillary thyroid cancer or a benign thyroid nodule (not recorded which). Some clones in this sample may be carry-over from other donors' samples.

This clone was detected only once. This chain connects TRBV2 to TRBJ1-1; no clear D gene. Germline loops: CDR1 SNHLY, CDR2 FYNNEI. The CDR3 totals 14 residues. V was clipped by 6 bases and J by 3 bases, with 14 bases between them. The CDR3 reads CASSENSGDTEAFF. The DNA for the CDR3 is TGTGCCAGCAGCGAAAATAGTGGGGACACTGAAGCTTTCTTT.

This clone was detected once. The J gene is TRBJ1-5, the V gene TRBV19; D uncertain. Germline V gives CDR1 LNHDA, CDR2 SQIVND (reference sequence). Trimming removed 3 bases at V and 6 bases at J, with 18 bases between. The CDR3 is 16 amino acids. DNA of the CDR3: TGTGCCAGTAGTATTGAATTGTTATTTGCCGGTCAGCCCCAGCATTTT. It is translated as CASSIELLFAGQPQHF.

This clone was counted many times. The J gene is TRBJ2-7, the V gene TRBV20-1; TRBD1 might be the D (6 bases). The CDR3 loop spans 17 amino acids. From germline, CDR1 is DFQATT and CDR2 SNEGSKA (reference sequence). The V end was cut by 5 bases, the J end by 2 bases, with 25 bases between. CDR3 region: CSAPTPLGRGRTYEQYF. Here the CDR3 DNA reads TGCAGTGCTCCTACACCTCTTGGCAGGGGAAGAACCTACGAGCAGTACTTC.

The chain links TRBV6-1 to TRBJ2-5; D is perhaps TRBD1 or TRBD2 (5 bases each). The germline V gene has CDR1 MNHNS and CDR2 SASEGT. This CDR3 spans 15 amino acids. Trimming shortened V by 0 bases and J by 5 bases, and 13 bases separated the two germline ends. Written as DNA, the CDR3 is TGTGCCAGCAGTGAAGCTGGGGGATACGTTGAGACCCAGTACTTC. Protein: CASSEAGGYVETQYF.

This clone has a count of ten or more. This chain connects TRBV10-3 to TRBJ2-1; TRBD2 is a possible D gene (6 bases). The germline V gene encodes CDR1 ENHRY and CDR2 SYGVKD. With 1 base removed from V and 7 bases from J, the gap between germline ends came to 14 bases. CDR3 length: 15 residues. CDR3 in amino acids: CAISEYLGGGNEQFF. In nucleotides, the CDR3 is TGTGCCATCAGTGAGTATCTGGGAGGAGGGAATGAGCAGTTCTTC.

This clone was recorded at least ten times. A much larger clone differs by one base, so this may be a read error. The sample holds other DNA sequences that translate to the same CDR3. This chain uses TRBV20-1 with TRBJ2-7; D could derive from TRBD1 or TRBD2 (6 bases each). CDR1 and CDR2 from the germline V gene are DFQATT and SNEGSKA (reference sequence). This CDR3 has 14 residues. In DNA form, the CDR3 reads TGTAGTGCCCCCTTGGGGGGCTCAACCCACGAGCAGTACTTC. This encodes CSAPLGGSTHEQYF.

The table lists this clone with many counts. J is TRBJ2-5 and V is TRBV11-2; 7 bases match TRBD2. The V and J ends lost 8 bases and 5 bases, in that order; junction bases with no gene match: 2. Germline values: CDR1 SGHAT, CDR2 FQNNGV. CDR3 length equals 11 residues. In DNA, the CDR3 is TGTGCCAGCGGGGGGGTGGAGACCCAGTACTTC. This gives the protein CASGGVETQYF.

The V gene is TRBV6-9, the J gene TRBJ2-7; 13 nucleotides agree with TRBD2. This CDR3 has 20 residues. The germline V gene encodes CDR1 MNHGY and CDR2 SVAAGI. V shed 5 bases, J shed 1 base, and the junction held 17 bases outside the gene matches. CDR3 residues: CASSPPVLAGGLFESYEQYF. For the CDR3, the DNA is TGTGCCAGCAGTCCGCCCGTACTAGCGGGGGGGCTTTTTGAATCCTACGAGCAGTACTTC.

Within the sample, this clone is medium-sized. The rearrangement links TRBV6-1 to TRBJ1-3; D is ambiguous. This CDR3 is 17 amino acids long. The germline V gene has CDR1 MNHNS and CDR2 SASEGT. Trimming left V 3 bases short and J 0 bases short, with 15 bases between. CDR3 loop: CASSDPTDTSSGNTIYF. The CDR3 nucleotides are TGTGCCAGCAGTGACCCCACCGACACTTCCTCTGGAAACACCATATATTTT.

This clone appeared a few times. A read error may be the cause here, since a much bigger clone is one base away. J is TRBJ2-5 and V is TRBV20-1; D uncertain. Germline V lookup: CDR1 DFQATT, CDR2 SNEGSKA (reference sequence). The CDR3 length is 17 residues. The ends were cut back, 2 bases at V and 2 bases at J, with 21 bases in the middle. The CDR3 spells CSARSGRRSYGQETQYF. The CDR3 nucleotides are TGCAGTGCTAGAAGTGGGCGGCGATCGTATGGGCAAGAGACCCAGTACTTC.

The sample holds many counts of this clone. This sequence joins TRBV2 and TRBJ2-3; tentatively, D is TRBD1 (6 bases). V lost 8 bases, J lost 4 bases, and 13 bases lay in between. The CDR3 is made up of 13 amino acids. The germline V gene has CDR1 SNHLY and CDR2 FYNNEI. The CDR3 protein is CASSRGGSDTQYF. The CDR3 DNA follows: TGTGCCAGCTCCAGAGGGGGTTCAGATACGCAGTATTTT.

This clone is medium-sized within its sample. The chain employs TRBV15 and TRBJ1-2, with 8 bases that match TRBD1. CDR3 size: 14 residues. Germline V CDR1 and CDR2: LNHNV, YYDKDF (reference sequence). Trimming cost V 2 bases and J 5 bases; bases outside gene matches: 4. The CDR3 sequence: CATSRKQGEYGYTF. DNA of the CDR3: TGTGCCACCAGCAGAAAACAGGGGGAGTATGGCTACACCTTC.

This clone is medium-sized by share. The chain employs TRBV20-1 and TRBJ2-7, with 9 bases matching TRBD2. CDR1 and CDR2 (germline): DFQATT, SNEGSKA (reference sequence). This CDR3 has 14 amino acids. The junction had 5 bases not matched to a gene; V was cut back by 1 base and J by 4 bases. The CDR3 loop reads CSARVGGREYEQYF. CDR3 DNA: TGCAGTGCTAGAGTAGGCGGGAGGGAGTACGAGCAGTACTTC.

This clone was counted at least ten times. V is TRBV19 and J is TRBJ2-1, with 12 bases matching TRBD2. The V and J ends lost 9 bases and 3 bases, in that order; junction bases with no gene match: 6. The CDR3 has 15 residues. Germline V gene sequence: CDR1 LNHDA, CDR2 SQIVND (reference sequence). As DNA, the CDR3 is TGTGCCAGCTCTAGCGGGGGGGTCCTCTACAATGAGCAGTTCTTC. It encodes CASSSGGVLYNEQFF.

The rearrangement links TRBV5-1 to TRBJ2-5; D may be TRBD1 (5 bases). The CDR3 length is 15 residues. Germline CDR1 and CDR2: SGHRS and YFSETQ. V lost 1 base to trimming and J lost 4 bases, with 14 bases between them. The CDR3 here is CASSLRGARGETQYF. Here the CDR3 DNA reads TGCGCCAGCAGCTTGCGAGGCGCAAGGGGAGAGACCCAGTACTTC.

This clone is categorized as medium-sized. The rearrangement links TRBV20-1 to TRBJ2-7; perhaps D is TRBD1 or TRBD2 (5 bases each). Germline assignment: CDR1 DFQATT and CDR2 SNEGSKA (reference sequence). CDR3 size: 11 residues. Trimming pared 2 bases from V and 6 bases from J, leaving 8 bases between. CDR3 DNA sequence: TGCAGTGCTAGAAGGGGAGCCGAGCAGTACTTC. Translating gives CSARRGAEQYF.